This TCR beta chain was identified during a study of blood T cell repertoires in COVID-19. About the research overall: PBMCs, B-cell-depleted T cells, or T cells provided the cDNA or gDNA that made up the material.

This table comes from immunoSEQ multiplex PCR, and its TCRdb copy is limited to in-frame clones, with some not included. The table records roughly 200,000 clones, more than 70% of them present only once. Germline V lookup: CDR1 KGHDR, CDR2 SFDVKD. This CDR3 region has 16 residues. J gave up 1 base and V 1 base, and 3 bases lay outside the gene matches. The chain is built from TRBV24-1 and TRBJ2-5, with TRBD2 identical over 9 bases. The sequencing input was peripheral blood. The sequence came from a man aged 18 to 29 with active or convalescent COVID-19. The chain's CDR3 is CATSDFSTSGQETQYF. Written as DNA, the CDR3 is TGTGCCACCAGTGATTTTTCGACTAGCGGCCAAGAGACCCAGTACTTC.